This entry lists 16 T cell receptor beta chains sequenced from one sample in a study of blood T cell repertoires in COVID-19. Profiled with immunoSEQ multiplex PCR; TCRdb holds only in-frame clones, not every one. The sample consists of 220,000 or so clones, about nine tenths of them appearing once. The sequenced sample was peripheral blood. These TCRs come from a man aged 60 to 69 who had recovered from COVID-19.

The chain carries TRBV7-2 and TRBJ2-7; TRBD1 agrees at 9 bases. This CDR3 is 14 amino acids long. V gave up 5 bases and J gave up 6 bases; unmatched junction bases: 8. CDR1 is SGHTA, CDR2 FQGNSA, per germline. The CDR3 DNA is TGTGCCAGCAGCGTAGACAGGGGGATAGGCGAGCAGTACTTC. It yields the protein CASSVDRGIGEQYF. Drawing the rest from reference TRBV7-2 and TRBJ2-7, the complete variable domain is GAGVSQSPSNKVTEKGKDVELRCDPISGHTALYWYRQSLGQGLEFLIYFQGNSAPDKSGLPSDRFSAERTGGSVSTLTIQRTQQEDSAVYLCASSVDRGIGEQYFGPGTRLTVT.

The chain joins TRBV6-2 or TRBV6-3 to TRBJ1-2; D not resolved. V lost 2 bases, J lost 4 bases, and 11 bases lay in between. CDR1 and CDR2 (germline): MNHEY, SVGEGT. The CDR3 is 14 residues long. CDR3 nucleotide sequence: TGTGCCAGCAGTTACCGAATAGGGAGCTATGGCTACACCTTC. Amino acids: CASSYRIGSYGYTF.

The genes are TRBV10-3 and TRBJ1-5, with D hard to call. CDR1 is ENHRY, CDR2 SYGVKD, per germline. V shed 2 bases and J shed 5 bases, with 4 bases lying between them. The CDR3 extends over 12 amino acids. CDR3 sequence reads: CAISEADQPQHF. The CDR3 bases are TGTGCCATCAGTGAGGCAGATCAGCCCCAGCATTTT.

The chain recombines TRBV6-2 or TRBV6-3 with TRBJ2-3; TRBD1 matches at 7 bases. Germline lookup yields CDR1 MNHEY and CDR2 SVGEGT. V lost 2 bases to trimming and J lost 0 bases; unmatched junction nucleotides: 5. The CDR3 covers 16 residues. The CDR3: CASSYRGGLSTDTQYF. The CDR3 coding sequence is TGTGCCAGCAGTTACCGAGGGGGCCTGAGCACAGATACGCAGTATTTT.

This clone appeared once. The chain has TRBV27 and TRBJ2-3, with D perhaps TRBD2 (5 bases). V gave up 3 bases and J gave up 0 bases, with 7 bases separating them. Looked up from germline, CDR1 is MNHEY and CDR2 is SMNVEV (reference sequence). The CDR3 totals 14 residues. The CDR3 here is CASSLRTSTDTQYF. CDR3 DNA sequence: TGTGCCAGCAGTTTGAGGACTAGCACAGATACGCAGTATTTT.

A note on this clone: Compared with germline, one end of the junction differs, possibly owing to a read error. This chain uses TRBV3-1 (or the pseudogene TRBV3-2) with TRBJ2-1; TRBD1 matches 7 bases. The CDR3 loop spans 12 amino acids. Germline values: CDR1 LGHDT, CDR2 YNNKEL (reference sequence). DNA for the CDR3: TGTGCCAGCAGCCAAGGGACAGGATGGGACGTCTTC. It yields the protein CASSQGTGWDVF.

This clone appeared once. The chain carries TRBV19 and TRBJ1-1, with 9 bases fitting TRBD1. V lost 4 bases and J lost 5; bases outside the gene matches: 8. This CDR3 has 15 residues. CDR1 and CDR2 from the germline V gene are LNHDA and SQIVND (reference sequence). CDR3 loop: CASSNVGQGGTEAFF. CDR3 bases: TGTGCCAGTAGTAACGTGGGACAGGGAGGGACTGAAGCTTTCTTT.

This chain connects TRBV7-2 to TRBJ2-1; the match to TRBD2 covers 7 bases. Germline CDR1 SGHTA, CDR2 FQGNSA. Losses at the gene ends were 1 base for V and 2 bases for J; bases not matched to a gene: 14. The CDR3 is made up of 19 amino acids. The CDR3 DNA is TGTGCCAGCAGCTTAGTTTGGTTGGGGGGGACGCCTACCTACAATGAGCAGTTCTTC. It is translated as CASSLVWLGGTPTYNEQFF. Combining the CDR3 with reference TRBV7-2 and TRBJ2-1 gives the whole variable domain GAGVSQSPSNKVTEKGKDVELRCDPISGHTALYWYRQSLGQGLEFLIYFQGNSAPDKSGLPSDRFSAERTGGSVSTLTIQRTQQEDSAVYLCASSLVWLGGTPTYNEQFFGPGTRLTVL.

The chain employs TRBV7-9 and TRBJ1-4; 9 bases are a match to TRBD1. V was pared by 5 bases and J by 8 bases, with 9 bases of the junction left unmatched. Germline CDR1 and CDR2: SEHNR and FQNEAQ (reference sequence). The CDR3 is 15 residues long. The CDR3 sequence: CASSPGQGIREKLFF. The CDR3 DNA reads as TGTGCCAGCAGCCCAGGACAGGGGATTCGGGAAAAACTGTTTTTT.

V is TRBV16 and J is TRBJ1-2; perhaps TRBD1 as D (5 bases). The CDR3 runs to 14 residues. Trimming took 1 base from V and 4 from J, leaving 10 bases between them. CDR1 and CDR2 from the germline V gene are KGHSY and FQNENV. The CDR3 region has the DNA TGTGCCAGCAGCCAATTCAGGGTTAGCTATGGCTACACCTTC. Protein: CASSQFRVSYGYTF.

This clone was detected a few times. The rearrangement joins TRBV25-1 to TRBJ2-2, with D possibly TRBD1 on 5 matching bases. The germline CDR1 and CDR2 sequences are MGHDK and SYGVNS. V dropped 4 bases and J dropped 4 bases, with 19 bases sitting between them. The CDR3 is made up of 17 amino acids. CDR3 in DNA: TGTGCCAGCAGTGTAGGGGTTGGGTTCGGTGTCACCGGGGAGCTGTTTTTT. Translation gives CASSVGVGFGVTGELFF.

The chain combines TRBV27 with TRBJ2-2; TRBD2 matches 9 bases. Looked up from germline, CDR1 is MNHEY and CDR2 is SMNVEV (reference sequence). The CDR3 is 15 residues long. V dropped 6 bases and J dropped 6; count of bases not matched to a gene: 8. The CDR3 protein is CASRNSLAGSGELFF. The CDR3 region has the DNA TGTGCCAGCAGAAACAGCCTAGCGGGGTCCGGGGAGCTGTTTTTT.

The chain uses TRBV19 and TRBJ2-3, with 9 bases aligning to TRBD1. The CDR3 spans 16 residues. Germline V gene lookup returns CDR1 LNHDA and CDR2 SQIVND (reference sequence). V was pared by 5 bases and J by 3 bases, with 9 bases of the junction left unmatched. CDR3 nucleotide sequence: TGTGCCAGTAGTTTTCTTCCGGGACAGGGAACAGATACGCAGTATTTT. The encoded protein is CASSFLPGQGTDTQYF. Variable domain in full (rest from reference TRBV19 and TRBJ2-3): DGGITQSPKYLFRKEGQNVTLSCEQNLNHDAMYWYRQDPGQGLRLIYYSQIVNDFQKGDIAEGYSVSREKKESFPLTVTSAQKNPTAFYLCASSFLPGQGTDTQYFGPGTRLTVL.

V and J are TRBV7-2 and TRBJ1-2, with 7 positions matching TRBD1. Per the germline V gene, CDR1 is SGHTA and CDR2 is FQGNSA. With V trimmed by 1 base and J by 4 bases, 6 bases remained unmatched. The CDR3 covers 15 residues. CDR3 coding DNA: TGTGCCAGCAGCTTAGGACAGGGTGGTAGCTATGGCTACACCTTC. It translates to CASSLGQGGSYGYTF.

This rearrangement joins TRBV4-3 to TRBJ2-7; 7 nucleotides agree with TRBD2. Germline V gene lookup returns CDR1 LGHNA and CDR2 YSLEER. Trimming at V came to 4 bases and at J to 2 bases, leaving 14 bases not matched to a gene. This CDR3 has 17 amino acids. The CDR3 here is CASSRGTGASGTYEQYF. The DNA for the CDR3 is TGCGCCAGCAGCCGGGGGACTGGGGCTAGCGGAACCTACGAGCAGTACTTC.

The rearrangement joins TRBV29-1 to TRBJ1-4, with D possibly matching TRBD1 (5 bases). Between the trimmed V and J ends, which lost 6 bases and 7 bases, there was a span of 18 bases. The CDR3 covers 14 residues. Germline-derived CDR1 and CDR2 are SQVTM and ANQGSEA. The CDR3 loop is CSVHLVQGGEKLFF. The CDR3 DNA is TGCAGCGTCCACCTTGTCCAGGGTGGTGAAAAACTGTTTTTT.